The present T cell receptor (beta chain) was sequenced within a study of Ad26.COV2.S vaccination and SARS-CoV-2 variants (dated by TCRdb to the early 2020s). For the study in its entirety: Vaccine-arm donors were drawn from COV1001, a multicentre, randomized, double-blind, placebo-controlled phase I-IIa trial of Ad26.COV2.S in healthy adults. Blinding of investigators to trial group allocation was maintained during experiments and outcome assessment. Sequencing of the TCRbeta repertoire served to evaluate the specificity and breadth of SARS-CoV-2-reactive T cell receptors following Ad26.COV2.S vaccination. Dosing of Ad26.COV2.S was intramuscular, at either 5x10^10 or 1x10^11 viral particles, delivered as one shot or as two shots spaced 56 days apart. The TCR-sequenced set comprised approximately 32 samples: approximately 20 Ad26.COV2.S vaccine recipients, 5 placebo recipients and 8 SARS-CoV-2 convalescent individuals. Trial participants were randomized into five groups of five, in which low-dose or high-dose Ad26.COV2.S was given once or twice, or placebo was given on both occasions.

TCRbeta CDR3 regions were sequenced with the immunoSEQ Assay. After extraction, genomic DNA underwent amplification by bias-controlled multiplex PCR, followed by high-throughput sequencing. In the paper's pipeline: To quantify the absolute abundance of every unique TCRbeta CDR3 region, sequences were collapsed and filtered. Usable DNA was measured by amplifying reference genes present in all nucleated cells, and TCRbeta template counts were normalized to that usable DNA to estimate T cell fraction. Repertoire TCRs were annotated as SARS-CoV-2-specific when V gene, CDR3 amino acid sequence and J gene were exactly matched to a known reactive TCR set. MIRA supplied the reference SARS-CoV-2 TCR set, which was filtered for enrichment in COVID-19-positive ImmuneCODE repertoires so that public or cross-reactive TCRs were removed. Based on the MIRA antigens, annotated TCRs were further analysed at the level of specific ORF or position within ORF. Breadth was defined as annotated unique rearrangements over total unique productive rearrangements; depth was the summed frequency of those rearrangements. Group comparisons of TCR breadth used two-sided Wilcoxon rank-sum tests. Here the immuneACCESS table is served through TCRdb, limited to in-frame sequences with V and J called. Missing clones are a known gap in these copies; in checked studies unresolved V genes cover under half, and the rest lacks a known reason. V, J and clone size derive from that table, while D and trimming were established from the DNA sequence. The sample table records 400,000 to 450,000 clones; 80% to 95% of these occur just once. 1.5% to 2% of the sample belongs to the ten largest clones.

Study-level results and caveats: The study was not powered for comparison of responses between vaccine doses or regimens. Substantial breadth of spike-specific CD8+ and CD4+ T cell responses was reported after vaccination. Compared with placebo recipients, Ad26.COV2.S recipients showed higher spike-specific TCR breadth (P = 0.0014). The authors noted that the TCR breadth and depth analyses may have underestimated total T cell responses. Non-spike TCR breadth was comparable between vaccine and placebo recipients, consistent with the vaccine containing only spike.

V and J are trimmed by 8 bases and 2 bases, and the gene matches miss 11 bases of the junction. The CDR3 covers 15 residues, taking in both the cysteine and the phenylalanine. Of the read, only the CDR3 DNA is kept; its 45 bases are in frame from base 1. Reading the germline V gene gives CDR1 MDHEN and CDR2 SYDVKM. According to the study, the label for this sample's treatment or condition signals: over 15 received Ad26.COV2.S at low or high dose, single or two shots; roughly five received placebo; per-sample allocation not given. For vaccine and placebo recipients, repertoires were sequenced using samples collected on day 63 after the first injection. In Cohort 1b, 25 adults aged 18-55 years were enrolled at a single site in Boston, USA, between 29 July and 7 August 2020. Ad26.COV2.S was a replication-incompetent adenovirus type 26 vector that expressed a prefusion-stabilized SARS-CoV-2 spike protein derived from the original Wuhan strain.

As for this clone: Its antigen has not been determined. Base quality data are lacking; no much larger clone is found one base away.

This TCR was sampled from a person between 18 and 59 years old who received the Ad26.COV2.S COVID-19 vaccine or a placebo. This receptor chain uses TRBV28 and TRBJ1-1; TRBD1 fits 7 bases in the junction. Sequencing was performed on peripheral blood, taken in a trial of Ad26.COV2.S vaccine versus placebo. The CDR3 region reads CASASWGTANTEAFF. Here is the DNA: TGTGCCAGCGCGAGTTGGGGGACAGCCAACACTGAAGCTTTCTTT.